These 18 T cell receptor beta chains share one sample of origin, sequenced in a study of early T cells in non-severe SARS-CoV-2 infection. Each CDR3 protein gets one entry after TCRdb re-called the 5' RACE reads with MiXCR. This table has 25,000 to 35,000 distinct CDR3 sequences, more than 4.5% appearing once. The sample taken for sequencing was whole blood. The receptors were gathered from an adult who was a healthcare worker with PCR-confirmed SARS-CoV-2 infection or an uninfected control (not recorded which).

The rearrangement joins TRBV7-3 to TRBJ1-1; possibly TRBD1 for D (5 bases). CDR1 and CDR2 (germline): SGHTA, FQGTGA. Deletions cut 0 bases from V and 0 bases from J, with 8 bases between. CDR3 size: 15 residues. The CDR3 DNA sequence: TGTGCCAGCAGCTTAACAGGACACATGAACACTGAAGCTTTCTTT. Translated, it gives CASSLTGHMNTEAFF.

In this sample, this clonotype turned up many times. The chain links TRBV3-1 to TRBJ1-1; D possibly corresponds to TRBD1 (6 bases). This CDR3 comprises 14 residues. V gave up 4 bases and J gave up 4 bases, with 13 bases separating them. Germline CDR1 reads LGHDT; CDR2 reads YNNKEL (reference sequence). DNA of the CDR3: TGTGCCAGCAGCCCGCGGGGGCGCCGCACTGAAGCTTTCTTT. Translated: CASSPRGRRTEAFF.

This clonotype has a count of ten or more. The chain carries TRBV2 and TRBJ2-3; 9 bases agree with TRBD1. This CDR3 contains 18 residues. After removal of 1 base from V and 1 base from J, the junction contained 9 bases not matched to a gene. The V gene's germline CDR1 is SNHLY and CDR2 FYNNEI. The CDR3: CASSEGLQGAMGTDTQYF. Written as DNA, the CDR3 is TGTGCCAGCAGTGAAGGCTTACAGGGGGCGATGGGCACAGATACGCAGTATTTT.

This clonotype has a count of ten or more. The chain recombines TRBV6-5 with TRBJ1-6; no clear D. The CDR3 contains 16 residues. Trimming removed 0 bases at V and 10 bases at J, with 16 bases between. CDR1 is MNHEY and CDR2 is SVGAGI in the germline V gene. CDR3 nucleotide sequence: TGTGCCAGCAGTTACTCGAAGTGGGGTCCTAGCTCACCCCTCCACTTT. Its translation: CASSYSKWGPSSPLHF.

This clonotype was recorded at least ten times. The chain recombines TRBV7-2 with TRBJ2-5; TRBD2 matches at 12 bases. J was trimmed by 5 bases and V by 0 bases; bases with no gene match: 4. The germline gives CDR1 SGHTA, CDR2 FQGNSA. CDR3 length: 16 residues. This CDR3 reads CASSLALAGGPETQYF. DNA of the CDR3: TGTGCCAGCAGCTTAGCGCTAGCGGGAGGGCCCGAGACCCAGTACTTC.

This clonotype appeared many times. The CDR3 nucleotides are TGCGCCACCGGGACAGACAACACCGGGGAGCTGTTTTTT. This translates into CATGTDNTGELFF. The rearrangement uses TRBV10-2 and TRBJ2-2; TRBD1 matches at 7 bases. Germline V gene lookup returns CDR1 WSHSY and CDR2 SAAADI. J lost 2 bases, V lost 10 bases, and 4 bases had no gene match. The CDR3 is 13 amino acids.

In its sample, this clonotype was seen many times. V usage is TRBV7-7 and J usage is TRBJ2-3, with TRBD1 matching 8 bases. V gave up 0 bases and J gave up 5 bases; unmatched junction bases: 4. Per the germline V gene, CDR1 is SSHAT and CDR2 is FNYEAQ (reference sequence). The CDR3 is 15 residues long. The CDR3 nucleotides read TGTGCCAGCAGCTTAGCGGCAGGGGGCCAAGATACGCAGTATTTT. Amino acids: CASSLAAGGQDTQYF.

This clonotype was recorded many times. V is TRBV2 and J is TRBJ2-5, with 10 bases aligning to TRBD2. The CDR3 extends over 17 amino acids. The V and J ends lost 6 bases and 3 bases, in that order; junction bases with no gene match: 13. CDR1 and CDR2 (germline): SNHLY, FYNNEI. The CDR3 spells CASSGGPSGRAKETQYF. The DNA of the CDR3 is TGTGCCAGCAGCGGGGGACCCAGCGGGAGGGCAAAAGAGACCCAGTACTTC.

At least ten counts were recorded for this clonotype. The chain employs TRBV3-1 and TRBJ2-3; D possibly corresponds to TRBD1 (6 bases). CDR3 length: 15 amino acids. The ends were cut back, 3 bases at V and 4 bases at J, with 14 bases in the middle. Germline lookup yields CDR1 LGHDT and CDR2 YNNKEL (reference sequence). DNA of the CDR3: TGTGCCAGCAGCCACCAGAACAGGGTCCCAGATACGCAGTATTTT. Amino acids: CASSHQNRVPDTQYF.

This clonotype ranks as medium-sized. The chain recombines TRBV6-2 or TRBV6-3 with TRBJ2-1, with D possibly being TRBD2 (5 bases). The CDR3 is 12 residues long. Trimming took 2 bases from V and 8 from J, leaving 7 bases between them. Per the germline V gene, CDR1 is MNHEY and CDR2 is SVGEGT. The CDR3 loop is CASSYEGHEQFF. CDR3 DNA sequence: TGTGCCAGCAGTTACGAGGGTCATGAGCAGTTCTTC.

This clonotype was observed at least ten times. The gene calls are TRBV20-1 and TRBJ1-1; 12 bases agree with TRBD1. Germline V gives CDR1 DFQATT, CDR2 SNEGSKA (reference sequence). V dropped 7 bases and J dropped 6; count of bases not matched to a gene: 3. This CDR3 is 12 amino acids long. DNA for the CDR3: TGCAGTGATGGGACAGGGGGCGCTGAAGCTTTCTTT. Translating gives CSDGTGGAEAFF.

This clonotype came up many times. The chain is built from TRBV4-3 and TRBJ1-4; 8 nucleotides line up with TRBD1. J was trimmed by 7 bases and V by 0 bases; bases with no gene match: 10. Germline V CDR1 and CDR2: LGHNA, YSLEER. There are 17 residues in the CDR3. CDR3 nucleotide sequence: TGCGCCAGCAGCCAAGACCTCAGGGGGCGTGTACTTGAAAAACTGTTTTTT. Amino acids: CASSQDLRGRVLEKLFF.

This clonotype was seen repeatedly, ten times or more. The chain combines TRBV20-1 with TRBJ2-7; D perhaps matches TRBD2 (6 bases). The CDR3 runs to 15 residues. Trimming stripped 0 bases from V and 5 bases from J, with 17 bases between. Germline assignment: CDR1 DFQATT and CDR2 SNEGSKA (reference sequence). Here the CDR3 reads CSARDPRENPHEQYF. The CDR3 DNA follows: TGCAGTGCTAGAGATCCCCGGGAGAATCCCCACGAGCAGTACTTC.

Many counts were recorded for this clonotype. The V gene is TRBV19, the J gene TRBJ2-2; D gene unclear. This CDR3 has 12 amino acids. CDR1 and CDR2 from the germline V gene are LNHDA and SQIVND (reference sequence). Trimming stripped 7 bases from V and 6 bases from J, with 9 bases between. This CDR3 reads CASTGGAGELFF. The DNA of the CDR3 is TGTGCCAGTACTGGCGGAGCCGGGGAGCTGTTTTTT.

This clonotype was detected many times. This chain joins TRBV7-9 and TRBJ1-1; D call uncertain. With 7 bases removed from V and 1 base from J, the gap between germline ends came to 13 bases. CDR1 is SEHNR, CDR2 FQNEAQ, per germline (reference sequence). The CDR3 spans 14 residues. The CDR3 loop reads CASNSRTANTEAFF. The CDR3 DNA is TGTGCCAGCAACTCGAGAACAGCGAACACTGAAGCTTTCTTT. The variable domain in full, with the rest retrieved from reference TRBV7-9 and TRBJ1-1, is DTGVSQNPRHKITKRGQNVTFRCDPISEHNRLYWYRQTLGQGPEFLTYFQNEAQLEKSRLLSDRFSAERPKGSFSTLEIQRTEQGDSAMYLCASNSRTANTEAFFGQGTRLTVV.

This clonotype was seen at least ten times. The chain recombines TRBV28 with TRBJ2-7; D is uncertain. Trimming removed 3 bases at V and 3 bases at J, with 15 bases between. CDR1 and CDR2 from the germline V gene are MDHEN and SYDVKM. The CDR3 covers 15 residues. Here the CDR3 reads CASSLQNSLVYEQYF. CDR3 coding DNA: TGTGCCAGCAGTTTGCAAAACAGCCTTGTCTACGAGCAGTACTTC.

This clonotype was counted many times. The chain recombines TRBV20-1 with TRBJ1-1, with D hard to call. Per germline, CDR1 DFQATT and CDR2 SNEGSKA (reference sequence). V lost 2 bases and J 3 bases, leaving 13 bases between the germline ends. This CDR3 contains 14 residues. CDR3 in DNA: TGCAGTGCTAGACGGGTTAGTAGGGACACTGAAGCTTTCTTT. Protein product: CSARRVSRDTEAFF.

This clonotype has a handful of counts. The chain joins TRBV7-7 to TRBJ2-7, with 7 positions matching TRBD1. Germline CDR1 is SSHAT and CDR2 is FNYEAQ (reference sequence). This CDR3 is 12 amino acids long. The junction had 1 base not matched to a gene; V was cut back by 2 bases and J by 6 bases. The CDR3 protein is CASSLPGGEQYF. The CDR3 nucleotides are TGTGCCAGCAGCTTACCAGGGGGCGAGCAGTACTTC.